These T cell receptor beta chains were read from a single sample in a study of response to subunit inactivated influenza vaccine. A single record per CDR3 protein comes from TCRdb applying MiXCR to the RT-PCR reads. The sample includes about 520,000 distinct CDR3 sequences, roughly 7.9% of them seen just once. This material consisted of PBMCs from blood, taken 23 to 25 months after vaccination. All receptors come from a man between 50 and 75 years old who received an inactivated influenza vaccine. Each CDR3 is given with its conserved first and last residue. The D gene is left open where the match is weak. Clone size is given for some rows only: seen once, a few or many times, or a class if the clone is expanded.

TRBD2,.,TRBV7-9,TRBJ2-7,CASNEGLAVYEQYF,TGTGCCAGCAACGAAGGACTAGCAGTCTACGAGCAGTACTTC
.,.,TRBV12-3/TRBV12-4,TRBJ1-3,CASRPRYGLSGNTIYF,TGTGCCAGCAGACCTAGGTACGGACTATCTGGAAACACCATATATTTT
TRBD1,.,TRBV28,TRBJ1-1,CASSLPDRGGDTEAFF,TGTGCCAGCAGTTTGCCGGACAGGGGAGGAGACACTGAAGCTTTCTTT
.,.,TRBV5-5,TRBJ2-4,CASSLSPGKNIQYF,TGTGCCAGCAGCTTGTCTCCAGGAAAGAACATTCAGTACTTC
.,.,TRBV20-1,TRBJ2-3,CSAFDTLRGDTQYF,TGCAGTGCTTTCGACACCCTAAGAGGGGATACGCAGTATTTT
TRBD2,few,TRBV7-9,TRBJ2-3,CASSDGTSGGLFTDTQYF,TGTGCCAGCAGCGATGGGACTAGCGGGGGGCTCTTCACAGATACGCAGTATTTT
TRBD1,few,TRBV6-5,TRBJ2-3,CASSYHRDRISTDTQYF,TGTGCCAGCAGTTACCACCGGGACAGGATAAGCACAGATACGCAGTATTTT
.,.,TRBV6-2/TRBV6-3,TRBJ2-3,CASSYLLAEDTDTQYF,TGTGCCAGCAGTTACCTTTTGGCAGAAGACACAGATACGCAGTATTTT
TRBD1,many,TRBV10-3,TRBJ2-7,CAVDRGPYEQYF,TGTGCCGTGGACAGGGGTCCCTACGAGCAGTACTTC
.,many,TRBV7-2,TRBJ2-7,CATDPGGAREQYF,TGTGCCACGGACCCGGGGGGCGCGAGGGAGCAGTACTTC
.,.,TRBV6-4,TRBJ1-1,CASSAVLFGSTEAFF,TGTGCCAGCAGTGCAGTCTTGTTTGGAAGCACTGAAGCTTTCTTT
TRBD1,few,TRBV5-1,TRBJ2-5,CASSLVGQGAETQYF,TGCGCCAGCAGCTTGGTGGGACAGGGGGCCGAGACCCAGTACTTC
TRBD2,few,TRBV5-1,TRBJ2-5,CASSWGGMGQETQYF,TGCGCCAGCAGCTGGGGGGGGATGGGACAAGAGACCCAGTACTTC
.,.,TRBV3-1,TRBJ1-1,CASSYEDSNTEAFF,TGTGCCAGCAGCTATGAGGACAGCAACACTGAAGCTTTCTTT
TRBD2,.,TRBV11-1,TRBJ2-2,CASSGRTSGRWNTGELFF,TGTGCCAGCAGTGGACGGACTAGCGGGAGGTGGAACACCGGGGAGCTGTTTTTT
TRBD1,.,TRBV6-5,TRBJ2-7,CASSYTGRGPYEQYF,TGTGCCAGCAGTTACACGGGAAGGGGGCCGTACGAGCAGTACTTC
.,.,TRBV10-3,TRBJ2-6,CAMGQGSGANVLTF,TGTGCCATGGGGCAGGGATCCGGGGCCAACGTCCTGACTTTC
.,few,TRBV6-5,TRBJ2-7,CASSYRGRPTYEQYF,TGTGCCAGCAGTTACAGGGGGAGGCCTACCTACGAGCAGTACTTC
.,many,TRBV4-3,TRBJ2-1,CASSQEGAEVGFYEQFF,TGCGCCAGCAGCCAAGAAGGGGCAGAAGTAGGTTTCTATGAGCAGTTCTTC
TRBD1,many,TRBV27,TRBJ2-7,CASSLSWGQFYEQYF,TGTGCCAGCAGTTTATCATGGGGACAGTTCTACGAGCAGTACTTC
.,few,TRBV6-5,TRBJ1-1,CASSYVTQMNTEAFF,TGTGCCAGCAGTTACGTGACACAGATGAACACTGAAGCTTTCTTT
TRBD2,.,TRBV28,TRBJ2-2,CASSSPGLGVTGELFF,TGTGCCAGCAGTTCCCCAGGACTAGGTGTCACCGGGGAGCTGTTTTTT
.,many,TRBV12-3/TRBV12-4,TRBJ1-5,CASTSQAGGINQPQHF,TGTGCCAGCACCTCCCAGGCCGGGGGAATCAATCAGCCCCAGCATTTT
TRBD2,.,TRBV7-8,TRBJ2-1,CASTLKRDFYNEQFF,TGTGCCAGCACCTTAAAGCGGGATTTCTACAATGAGCAGTTCTTC
TRBD2,few,TRBV4-3,TRBJ2-5,CATLSGRGVQETQYF,TGCGCCACCTTGAGCGGGCGGGGGGTTCAAGAGACCCAGTACTTC
.,.,TRBV20-1,TRBJ2-3,CCASPSRGLGTDTQYF,TGCTGTGCTAGCCCGAGTCGCGGTCTGGGGACAGATACGCAGTATTTT
TRBD2,many,TRBV3-1,TRBJ2-7,CASSLGLAYEQYF,TGTGCCAGCAGCCTTGGACTAGCCTACGAGCAGTACTTC
TRBD1,few,TRBV12-3/TRBV12-4,TRBJ2-7,CASREGTGMGYEQYF,TGTGCCAGCAGGGAGGGGACAGGGATGGGCTACGAGCAGTACTTC
.,many,TRBV5-1,TRBJ2-2,CASSLGWGYTGELFF,TGCGCCAGCAGCTTGGGCTGGGGTTACACCGGGGAGCTGTTTTTT
TRBD1,few,TRBV5-1,TRBJ2-7,CASSGGTGGGEQYF,TGCGCCAGCAGCGGAGGGACAGGGGGCGGCGAGCAGTACTTC
.,.,TRBV14,TRBJ2-1,CASSQDYLSSYNEQFF,TGTGCCAGCAGCCAAGACTATCTCAGCTCCTACAATGAGCAGTTCTTC
.,few,TRBV12-3/TRBV12-4,TRBJ2-6,CASRNDWTLSGANVLTF,TGTGCCAGCAGGAACGACTGGACCCTGTCTGGGGCCAACGTCCTGACTTTC
TRBD2,few,TRBV2,TRBJ2-7,CASGAGAGYEQYF,TGTGCCAGCGGTGCGGGAGCTGGCTACGAGCAGTACTTC
.,.,TRBV5-8,TRBJ2-3,CAVTWGALPGDSTQYF,TGTGCCGTCACCTGGGGAGCGCTCCCCGGGGATTCTACGCAGTATTTT
.,.,TRBV6-2/TRBV6-3,TRBJ1-1,CASSYGGFGEAFF,TGTGCCAGCAGTTACGGAGGCTTTGGTGAAGCTTTCTTT
.,.,TRBV12-3/TRBV12-4,TRBJ1-2,CASRVTGPYGYTF,TGTGCCAGCAGAGTGACAGGTCCCTATGGCTACACCTTC
TRBD2,few,TRBV29-1,TRBJ2-7,CSVGGPSYEQYF,TGCAGCGTGGGAGGGCCGTCCTACGAGCAGTACTTC
TRBD2,few,TRBV9,TRBJ2-3,CASSVAMGSGGAGRTDTQYF,TGTGCCAGCAGCGTAGCCATGGGAAGCGGGGGGGCCGGTCGCACAGATACGCAGTATTTT
.,few,TRBV5-1,TRBJ2-2,CASSLILGDTGELFF,TGCGCCAGCAGCTTGATACTTGGAGACACCGGGGAGCTGTTTTTT
TRBD1,.,TRBV7-2,TRBJ1-4,CASSLVGTAATNEKLFF,TGTGCCAGCAGCTTAGTCGGGACAGCCGCAACTAATGAAAAACTGTTTTTT
TRBD2,many,TRBV6-5,TRBJ2-1,CASSYSGLAGEDEQFF,TGTGCCAGCAGTTACTCAGGACTAGCGGGAGAGGATGAGCAGTTCTTC
.,.,TRBV11-3,TRBJ2-1,CASSLAKKGNEQFF,TGTGCCAGCAGCTTAGCAAAGAAGGGGAATGAGCAGTTCTTC
TRBD1,few,TRBV7-2,TRBJ1-1,CASSSRTGIMNTEAFF,TGTGCCAGCAGCTCCCGGACAGGGATCATGAACACTGAAGCTTTCTTT
.,.,TRBV18,TRBJ1-2,CASSPPLIANYGYTF,TGTGCCAGCTCACCACCCCTGATAGCTAACTATGGCTACACCTTC
.,many,TRBV7-2,TRBJ2-2,CASSSHPGGVGELFF,TGTGCCAGCAGCTCACATCCGGGCGGAGTAGGGGAGCTGTTTTTT
.,many,TRBV20-1,TRBJ2-3,CSAGRVDTQYF,TGCAGTGCTGGCAGGGTAGATACGCAGTATTTT
.,.,TRBV7-2,TRBJ2-4,CASSPSGGGKNIQYF,TGTGCCAGCAGCCCTTCCGGCGGCGGCAAAAACATTCAGTACTTC
.,few,TRBV6-1,TRBJ1-3,CASSEYRSSGNTIYF,TGTGCCAGCAGTGAATATAGGAGCTCTGGAAACACCATATATTTT
TRBD1,.,TRBV28,TRBJ1-3,CASSSNGQGLSGNTIYF,TGTGCCAGCAGTTCAAACGGACAGGGACTCTCTGGAAACACCATATATTTT